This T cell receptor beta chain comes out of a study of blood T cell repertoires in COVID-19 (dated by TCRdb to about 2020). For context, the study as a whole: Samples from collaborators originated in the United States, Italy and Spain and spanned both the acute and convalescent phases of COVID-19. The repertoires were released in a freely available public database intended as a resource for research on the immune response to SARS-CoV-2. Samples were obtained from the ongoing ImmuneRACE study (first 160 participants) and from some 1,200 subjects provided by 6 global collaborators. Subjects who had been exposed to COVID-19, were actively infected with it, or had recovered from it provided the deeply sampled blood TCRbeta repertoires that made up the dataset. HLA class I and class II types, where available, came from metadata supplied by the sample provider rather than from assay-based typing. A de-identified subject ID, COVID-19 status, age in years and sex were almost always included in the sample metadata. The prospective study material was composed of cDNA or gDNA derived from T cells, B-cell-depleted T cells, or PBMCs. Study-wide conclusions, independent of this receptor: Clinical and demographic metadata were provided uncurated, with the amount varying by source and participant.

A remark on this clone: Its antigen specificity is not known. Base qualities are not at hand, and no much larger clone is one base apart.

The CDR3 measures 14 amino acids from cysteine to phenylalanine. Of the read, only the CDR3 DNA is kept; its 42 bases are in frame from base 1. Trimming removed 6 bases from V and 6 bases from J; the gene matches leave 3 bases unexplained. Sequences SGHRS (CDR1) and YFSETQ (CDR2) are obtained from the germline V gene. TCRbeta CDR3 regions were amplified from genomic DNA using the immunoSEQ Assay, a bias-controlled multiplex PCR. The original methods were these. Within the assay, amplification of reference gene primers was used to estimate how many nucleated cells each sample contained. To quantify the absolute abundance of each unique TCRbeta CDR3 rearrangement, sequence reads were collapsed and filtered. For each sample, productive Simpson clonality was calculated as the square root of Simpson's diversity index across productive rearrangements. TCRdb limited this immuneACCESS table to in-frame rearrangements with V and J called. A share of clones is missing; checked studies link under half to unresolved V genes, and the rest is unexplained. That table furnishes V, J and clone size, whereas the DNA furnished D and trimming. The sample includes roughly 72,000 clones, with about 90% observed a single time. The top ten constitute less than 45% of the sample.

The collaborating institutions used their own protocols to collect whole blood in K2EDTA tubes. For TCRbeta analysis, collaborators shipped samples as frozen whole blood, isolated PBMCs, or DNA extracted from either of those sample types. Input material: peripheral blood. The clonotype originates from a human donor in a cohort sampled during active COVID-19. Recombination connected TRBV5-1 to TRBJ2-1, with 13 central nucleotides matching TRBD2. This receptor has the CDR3 CASKLAGGANEQFF. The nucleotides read TGCGCCAGCAAACTAGCGGGAGGGGCCAATGAGCAGTTCTTC.